This TCR beta chain derives from a study of a mutant IDH1 vaccine in newly diagnosed glioma. Across the study: Males made up 62.5% and females about 38% of treated patients, whose mean age was approximately 43 years.

Findings and limits, study-wide: Pseudoprogression looked unconnected to shifts in top peripheral T cell clonotypes.

Produced via immunoSEQ multiplex PCR; TCRdb's table is partial and in-frame only. This repertoire shows 20,000 to 25,000 clones, roughly 93% found once; its top ten account for about 1.2%. Germline V CDR1 and CDR2: SEHNR, FQNEAQ (reference sequence). Trimming took 5 bases from V and 4 from J; bases not matched to a gene: 8. The CDR3 has 16 amino acids. Documented time point: baseline, week 1 (first vaccination visit). Treatment indicated: pre-vaccination baseline after standard-of-care therapy. The donors' diagnosis was new WHO grade 3 or 4 astrocytoma that was IDH1-mutant and ATRX-lost. Concerning this clone itself: Its antigen is not identified.

This TCR came from a man between 40 and 49 years old with glioma. Here the sequenced sample was PBMCs, taken from a glioma patient treated with radiotherapy, temozolomide or both. The chain employs TRBV7-9 and TRBJ1-3; 10 bases match TRBD1. The CDR3 DNA sequence: TGTGCCAGCAGCCTATGGGACAGGGGCTACGGAAACACCATATATTTT. Its protein is CASSLWDRGYGNTIYF.